These 10 T cell receptor beta chains share one sample of origin, sequenced in a study of shared clonotypes between healthy human individuals. Terminally differentiated effector memory CD45RA+ cells were excluded by CCR7 positive selection of CD45RO-negative cells. Here immunoSEQ multiplex PCR was the method, and the copy in TCRdb shows in-frame clones only, minus some. The table lists around 2.1 million clones, about 93% of them singletons. The sequenced material came from naive CD8+ T cells from PBMCs. The receptor source for this set is a man younger than 30 in good health. Some clones in this sample may be carry-over from other donors' samples.

V gene TRBV19 combines with J gene TRBJ2-7; 7 nucleotides agree with TRBD2. Germline loops: CDR1 LNHDA, CDR2 SQIVND (reference sequence). CDR3 length: 15 amino acids. The ends lost 3 bases at V and 2 bases at J; junction bases unmatched: 7. CDR3 loop: CASSMGRGTPYEQYF. DNA of the CDR3: TGTGCCAGTAGTATGGGGCGGGGGACCCCCTACGAGCAGTACTTC.

This clone was picked up one time. The V gene is TRBV10-2, the J gene TRBJ2-2; D uncertain. The length of the CDR3 is 12 residues. Per germline, CDR1 WSHSY and CDR2 SAAADI. The V end lost 5 bases, the J end lost 7 bases, and 8 bases lay between the germline ends. In DNA, the CDR3 is TGCGCCAGCAGTACGCTTATCGGGGAGCTGTTTTTT. Translated: CASSTLIGELFF.

The chain links TRBV2 to TRBJ1-1; D is ambiguous. In germline, CDR1 is SNHLY, CDR2 FYNNEI. The V gene lost 6 bases and the J gene lost 3 bases, with 17 bases spanning the gap. This CDR3 has 15 amino acids. The CDR3 sequence: CASRGPHDSHTEAFF. For the CDR3, the DNA is TGTGCCAGCAGGGGTCCTCACGATTCCCACACTGAAGCTTTCTTT. Full variable domain (outside the CDR3, taken from reference TRBV2 and TRBJ1-1): EPEVTQTPSHQVTQMGQEVILRCVPISNHLYFYWYRQILGQKVEFLVSFYNNEISEKSEIFDDQFSVERPDGSNFTLKIRSTKLEDSAMYFCASRGPHDSHTEAFFGQGTRLTVV.

The chain couples TRBV28 to TRBJ1-1, with a possible D match to TRBD1 (5 bases). The germline V and J ends were trimmed by 1 base and 4 bases, with 7 bases remaining between them. This CDR3 has 13 residues. CDR1 and CDR2 from the germline V gene are MDHEN and SYDVKM. CDR3 nucleotides: TGTGCCAGCAGTTTATCGGGGACCACTGAAGCTTTCTTT. As protein: CASSLSGTTEAFF.

This sequence joins TRBV30 and TRBJ2-7; 7 nucleotides agree with TRBD1. J lost 2 bases, V lost 4 bases, and 8 bases had no gene match. CDR3 length equals 14 residues. Germline V gene lookup returns CDR1 GTSNPN and CDR2 SVGIG (reference sequence). CDR3 coding DNA: TGTGCCTGGAACGGCAGGGGGTTCCCCTACGAGCAGTACTTC. Translation: CAWNGRGFPYEQYF.

The chain has TRBV2 and TRBJ2-1, with 8 bases aligning to TRBD1. The CDR3 extends over 17 amino acids. Germline CDR1 reads SNHLY; CDR2 reads FYNNEI. V gave up 5 bases and J gave up 2 bases; unmatched junction bases: 11. CDR3 DNA sequence: TGTGCCAGCAGTAGACTAATACCGGGACAGGCCTACAATGAGCAGTTCTTC. Protein sequence: CASSRLIPGQAYNEQFF. Full variable domain (missing parts from reference TRBV2 and TRBJ2-1): EPEVTQTPSHQVTQMGQEVILRCVPISNHLYFYWYRQILGQKVEFLVSFYNNEISEKSEIFDDQFSVERPDGSNFTLKIRSTKLEDSAMYFCASSRLIPGQAYNEQFFGPGTRLTVL.

The chain couples TRBV28 to TRBJ2-3, with 11 bases that match TRBD2. Germline V CDR1 and CDR2: MDHEN, SYDVKM. J was trimmed by 6 bases and V by 1 base; bases with no gene match: 12. The CDR3 contains 18 residues. The CDR3 loop reads CASSLLAGGPSDSDTQYF. The CDR3 DNA sequence: TGTGCCAGCAGTTTATTAGCGGGAGGGCCTTCGGATTCGGATACGCAGTATTTT.

This rearrangement joins TRBV9 to TRBJ2-5; 7 positions agree with TRBD1. Germline V gene data show CDR1 as SGDLS and CDR2 as YYNGEE. The CDR3 is 15 residues long. Trimming removed 3 bases from V and 5 bases from J; junction bases left unmatched: 10. This CDR3 reads CASSGTTGASETQYF. As DNA, the CDR3 is TGTGCCAGCAGCGGAACAACAGGGGCTTCTGAGACCCAGTACTTC.

The chain couples TRBV28 to TRBJ1-2; 9 bases are a match to TRBD1. The germline gives CDR1 MDHEN, CDR2 SYDVKM. The CDR3 runs to 15 residues. J was trimmed by 4 bases and V by 3 bases; bases with no gene match: 6. The CDR3 sequence is CASSLTGGTGYGYTF. DNA of the CDR3: TGTGCCAGCAGTTTGACAGGGGGAACGGGCTATGGCTACACCTTC.

J is TRBJ2-3 and V is TRBV19; unclear D gene. The V gene lost 3 bases and the J gene lost 4 bases, with 14 bases spanning the gap. The CDR3 runs to 15 residues. CDR1 and CDR2 from the germline V gene are LNHDA and SQIVND (reference sequence). For the CDR3, the DNA is TGTGCCAGTAGTATCATATCCGGACCCCCAGATACGCAGTATTTT. Encoded protein: CASSIISGPPDTQYF. Supplemented by reference TRBV19 and TRBJ2-3, the full variable domain reads DGGITQSPKYLFRKEGQNVTLSCEQNLNHDAMYWYRQDPGQGLRLIYYSQIVNDFQKGDIAEGYSVSREKKESFPLTVTSAQKNPTAFYLCASSIISGPPDTQYFGPGTRLTVL.